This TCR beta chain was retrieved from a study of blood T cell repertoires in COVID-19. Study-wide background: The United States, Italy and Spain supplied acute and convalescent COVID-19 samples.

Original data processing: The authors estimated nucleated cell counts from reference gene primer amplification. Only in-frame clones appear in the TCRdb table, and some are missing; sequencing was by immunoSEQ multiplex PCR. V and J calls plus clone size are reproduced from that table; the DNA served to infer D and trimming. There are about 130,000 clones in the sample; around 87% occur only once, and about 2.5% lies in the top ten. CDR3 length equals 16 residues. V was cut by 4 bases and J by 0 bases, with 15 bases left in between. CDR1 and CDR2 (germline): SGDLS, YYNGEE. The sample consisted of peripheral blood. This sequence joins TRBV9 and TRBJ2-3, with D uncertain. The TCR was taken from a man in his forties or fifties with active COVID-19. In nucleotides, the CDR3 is TGTGCCAGCAGCCTAAACGCCGTTTCTAGCACAGATACGCAGTATTTT. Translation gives CASSLNAVSSTDTQYF.